Following are 18 T cell receptor beta chains from one sample sequenced in a study of control samples from healthy donors and cancer patients. The assay was immunoSEQ multiplex PCR, and TCRdb's table has in-frame clones only and misses some. Of about 410,000 clones in the sample, 80% to 95% are singletons; the top ten hold 5% to 7%. The sequenced sample consisted of PBMCs. The receptors stem from a middle-aged man with head and neck cancer.

The chain employs TRBV6-6 and TRBJ2-4, with TRBD1 identical over 9 bases. V lost 5 bases to trimming and J lost 0 bases; unmatched junction nucleotides: 11. The CDR3 runs 18 residues. Per the germline V gene, CDR1 is MNHNY and CDR2 is SVGAGI (reference sequence). Written as DNA, the CDR3 is TGTGCCAGCAGTCCGACAGGGGGAGATTTACTAGCCAAAAACATTCAGTACTTC. Protein product: CASSPTGGDLLAKNIQYF.

In this sample, this clone turned up a few times. V and J are TRBV5-1 and TRBJ1-1, with 9 bases aligning to TRBD1. Per germline, CDR1 SGHRS and CDR2 YFSETQ. CDR3 size: 15 residues. The V gene end was trimmed by 4 bases and the J gene end by 4 bases; junction bases not matched to a gene: 8. CDR3 in amino acids: CASSREPGQGTEAFF. For the CDR3, the DNA is TGCGCCAGCAGCCGAGAACCGGGACAGGGCACTGAAGCTTTCTTT.

The chain recombines TRBV7-2 with TRBJ2-7; TRBD2 matches 11 bases. This CDR3 is built from 16 residues. The V gene end was trimmed by 5 bases and the J gene end by 4 bases; junction bases not matched to a gene: 10. Germline CDR1 is SGHTA and CDR2 is FQGNSA. The CDR3 bases are TGTGCCAGCAGCCCGCGAGGTAGCGGGGGGGAGTACGAGCAGTACTTC. It yields the protein CASSPRGSGGEYEQYF.

The chain joins TRBV6-6 to TRBJ2-3; D might be TRBD1 or TRBD2, each matching 5 bases. The CDR3 extends over 14 amino acids. Trimming cost V 7 bases and J 1 base, with 12 bases left between them. Germline-derived CDR1 and CDR2 are MNHNY and SVGAGI (reference sequence). The CDR3: CASNSGRGTDTQYF. The CDR3 nucleotides are TGTGCCAGCAATTCAGGGAGAGGCACAGATACGCAGTATTTT.

J is TRBJ1-5 and V is TRBV10-3; no firm D call. The CDR3 contains 14 residues. V was shortened by 6 bases and J by 4 bases, with 13 bases between the two germline ends. Germline-derived CDR1 and CDR2 are ENHRY and SYGVKD. CDR3 residues: CAIREDGSNQPQHF. Here the CDR3 DNA reads TGTGCCATCAGGGAGGACGGATCAAATCAGCCCCAGCATTTT.

The chain couples TRBV2 to TRBJ1-3; TRBD1 is a possible D gene (6 bases). Germline V CDR1 and CDR2: SNHLY, FYNNEI. V was cut by 3 bases and J by 2 bases, with 11 bases left in between. The CDR3 contains 15 residues. In nucleotides, the CDR3 is TGTGCCAGCAGTGACCTCGGGACACCTGGAAACACCATATATTTT. The encoded protein is CASSDLGTPGNTIYF.

The genes are TRBV28 and TRBJ1-2; 7 nucleotides align to TRBD1. The CDR3 runs to 16 residues. V dropped 6 bases and J dropped 6; count of bases not matched to a gene: 16. Germline lookup yields CDR1 MDHEN and CDR2 SYDVKM. CDR3 nucleotide sequence: TGTGCCAGCAGCCCCCCGAGGGAGGGGGCGAGGGATGGCTACACCTTC. It yields the protein CASSPPREGARDGYTF.

The CDR3 DNA reads as TGTGCCTGGAGTGTACCGGGGGGCCCAGATACGCAGTATTTT. Its translation is CAWSVPGGPDTQYF. V is TRBV30 and J is TRBJ2-3; the D gene is possibly TRBD2 (7 bases). The germline V gene encodes CDR1 GTSNPN and CDR2 SVGIG (reference sequence). This CDR3 is built from 14 residues. Between the trimmed V and J ends, which lost 0 bases and 4 bases, there was a span of 11 bases.

The V call is TRBV3-1 (or the pseudogene TRBV3-2), the J call TRBJ1-3, with D perhaps matching TRBD1 (6 bases). Looked up from germline, CDR1 is LGHDT and CDR2 is YNNKEL (reference sequence). The CDR3 totals 18 residues. V was trimmed by 1 base and J by 0 bases, leaving 16 bases between them. The CDR3, as DNA: TGTGCCAGCAGCCAAGGGGAGACAGGTATGAACTCTGGAAACACCATATATTTT. As protein: CASSQGETGMNSGNTIYF.

The rearrangement joins TRBV6-1 to TRBJ2-7; TRBD1 is a possible D gene (6 bases). CDR3 length: 16 amino acids. With 2 bases removed from V and 1 base from J, the gap between germline ends came to 15 bases. CDR1 and CDR2 (germline): MNHNS, SASEGT. Written as DNA, the CDR3 is TGTGCCAGCAGTGAATTTAGCGCAGGGGCTTCCTACGAGCAGTACTTC. It encodes CASSEFSAGASYEQYF.

J is TRBJ1-1 and V is TRBV7-8; 9 bases fit TRBD1. The germline CDR1 and CDR2 sequences are SGHVS and FQNEAQ. This CDR3 region has 17 residues. The trim removed 1 base at V and 0 bases at J, leaving 6 bases unmatched. DNA for the CDR3: TGTGCCAGCAGCTTAGTACAGGGGGCTCCCATGAACACTGAAGCTTTCTTT. It specifies CASSLVQGAPMNTEAFF.

The CDR3 region is CASSRARTLSYNEQFF. CDR3 nucleotide sequence: TGTGCCAGCAGCCGCGCGAGGACCCTCTCCTACAATGAGCAGTTCTTC. The V call is TRBV3-1 (or the pseudogene TRBV3-2), the J call TRBJ2-1; no clear D gene. The length of the CDR3 is 16 residues. The V gene's germline CDR1 is LGHDT and CDR2 YNNKEL (reference sequence). The V end lost 4 bases, the J end lost 0 bases, and 13 bases lay between the germline ends.

This chain joins TRBV12-5 and TRBJ2-3, with TRBD1 as a possible D gene (6 bases). This CDR3 is 15 amino acids long. Trimming pared 1 base from V and 3 bases from J, leaving 11 bases between. Germline V lookup: CDR1 LGHNT, CDR2 FRNRAP. DNA of the CDR3: TGTGCTAGTGGTTTGGAAGGGGGAAGAACAGATACGCAGTATTTT. It is translated as CASGLEGGRTDTQYF.

This chain joins TRBV2 and TRBJ2-2, with TRBD2 identical over 7 bases. Germline CDR1 and CDR2: SNHLY and FYNNEI. Trimming took 7 bases from V and 5 from J; bases not matched to a gene: 13. The CDR3 totals 16 residues. This chain's CDR3 is CASTRLAPDVTGELFF. CDR3 DNA sequence: TGTGCCAGCACCCGACTAGCCCCTGACGTGACCGGGGAGCTGTTTTTT.

This chain links TRBV4-1 with TRBJ2-3, with TRBD2 matching 7 bases. CDR3 length: 15 residues. The V and J ends lost 4 bases and 3 bases, in that order; junction bases with no gene match: 7. CDR1 MGHRA and CDR2 YSYEKL come from the germline V gene. The CDR3 DNA reads TGCGCCAGCAGCCCCCCGGGAGCGGGGACAGATACGCAGTATTTT. Protein sequence: CASSPPGAGTDTQYF.

Details on this clone: One end of the junction fails to match germline, which may point to a read error. The chain carries TRBV5-6 and TRBJ2-6, with D possibly called TRBD1 or TRBD2 (6 bases each). This CDR3 is 13 amino acids long. From germline, CDR1 is SGHDT and CDR2 YYEEEE. Here the CDR3 reads CASTRTGANVLTF. Here the CDR3 DNA reads TGTGCCAGCACTCGGACGGGGGCAAACGTCCTGACTTTC.

The chain joins TRBV19 to TRBJ1-2, with D possibly matching TRBD1 (5 bases). Deletions cut 3 bases from V and 8 bases from J, with 7 bases between. Germline V gives CDR1 LNHDA, CDR2 SQIVND (reference sequence). The length of the CDR3 is 11 residues. The CDR3 coding sequence is TGTGCCAGTAGTATTGGGGCAGGCTACACCTTC. Translation: CASSIGAGYTF.

The V call is TRBV19, the J call TRBJ2-2; the match to TRBD2 covers 7 bases. The CDR3 length is 15 residues. Germline CDR1 and CDR2: LNHDA and SQIVND (reference sequence). The ends lost 6 bases at V and 5 bases at J; junction bases unmatched: 9. CDR3 in amino acids: CASSRVRGDTGELFF. The CDR3 coding sequence is TGTGCCAGTAGCCGTGTTCGGGGGGATACCGGGGAGCTGTTTTTT. Together with reference TRBV19 and TRBJ2-2, the CDR3 gives the full variable domain: DGGITQSPKYLFRKEGQNVTLSCEQNLNHDAMYWYRQDPGQGLRLIYYSQIVNDFQKGDIAEGYSVSREKKESFPLTVTSAQKNPTAFYLCASSRVRGDTGELFFGEGSRLTVL.